These T cell receptor beta chains were read from a single sample in a study of long-term antiretroviral therapy in people with HIV. Generated by immunoSEQ multiplex PCR, the TCRdb table keeps only in-frame clones and is missing some. The table shows 30,000 or so clones, with roughly nine tenths occurring only once. Sequencing was performed on unsorted PBMCs, taken around 5 years before starting antiretroviral therapy. These receptors all come from a man aged 45-65 years with HIV. Each CDR3 is given with its conserved first and last residue. D genes are given only for firm matches. Clone size is stated in some rows and not others, as once, few, many or a class when expanded.

size: NA
V: TRBV7-3
D: NA
J: TRBJ2-3
DNA: TGTGCCAGCAGCTTATTAGGGGCCGGGGATACGCAGTATTTT
CDR3: CASSLLGAGDTQYF

size: few
V: TRBV15
D: NA
J: TRBJ1-5
DNA: TGTGCCACCAGCGTAGATAGCAATCAGCCCCAGCATTTT
CDR3: CATSVDSNQPQHF

size: NA
V: TRBV29-1
D: NA
J: TRBJ2-2
DNA: TGCAGCGTTTTGGGCCCCGAAAAAACGAACACCGGGGAGCTGTTTTTT
CDR3: CSVLGPEKTNTGELFF

size: NA
V: TRBV18
D: TRBD1
J: TRBJ2-1
DNA: TGTGCCAGCTCACGGGACAGCGTCCTTTCCTACAATGAGCAGTTCTTC
CDR3: CASSRDSVLSYNEQFF

size: NA
V: TRBV5-1
D: TRBD1
J: TRBJ1-2
DNA: TGCGCCAGCAGCATCACTGGACAGGGATATGGCTACACCTTC
CDR3: CASSITGQGYGYTF

size: NA
V: TRBV29-1
D: TRBD2
J: TRBJ2-5
DNA: TGCAGCGTTGAACCCCGAGCTTTTGGACTAGGGAAAGAGACCCAGTACTTC
CDR3: CSVEPRAFGLGKETQYF

size: NA
V: TRBV6-5
D: NA
J: TRBJ2-7
DNA: TGTGCCAGCAGTAGCCCAGGAACCTACGAGCAGTACTTC
CDR3: CASSSPGTYEQYF

size: once
V: TRBV5-1
D: NA
J: TRBJ2-7
DNA: TGCGCCAGCAGCTTGCCACGTGGGGACGGCGAGCAGTACTTC
CDR3: CASSLPRGDGEQYF

size: NA
V: TRBV28
D: TRBD2
J: TRBJ2-1
DNA: TGTGCCAGCAGCGTCACTAGCGGGGGACCCAATGAGCAGTTCTTC
CDR3: CASSVTSGGPNEQFF

size: NA
V: TRBV5-1
D: TRBD2
J: TRBJ2-3
DNA: TGCGCCAGCAGCCCTCTAAGCGGGGGGACTATCAGCACAGATACGCAGTATTTT
CDR3: CASSPLSGGTISTDTQYF

size: NA
V: TRBV6-6
D: NA
J: TRBJ1-1
DNA: TGTGCCAGCAGCAACGCCAGGGGCACTGAAGCTTTCTTT
CDR3: CASSNARGTEAFF

size: NA
V: TRBV5-1
D: NA
J: TRBJ2-7
DNA: TGCGCCAGCAGCTTGGTGGCTGGGACGGTATACGAGCAGTACTTC
CDR3: CASSLVAGTVYEQYF

size: once
V: TRBV5-4
D: NA
J: TRBJ2-1
DNA: TGTGCCAGCAGCTTGGGGGCGGGGTTAGGGGGCCGGGAGCAGTTCTTC
CDR3: CASSLGAGLGGREQFF

size: NA
V: TRBV20-1
D: NA
J: TRBJ2-6
DNA: TGCAGTGCGACTGGGGCCAACGTCCTGACTTTC
CDR3: CSATGANVLTF

size: NA
V: TRBV29-1
D: NA
J: TRBJ2-5
DNA: TGCAGCGTTGAAGATTGGCCAGGGGAGGGGACGGAGACCCAGTACTTC
CDR3: CSVEDWPGEGTETQYF

size: NA
V: TRBV27
D: NA
J: TRBJ2-3
DNA: TGTGCCAGCAGCCTGGGGGTGACTGGGGATACGCAGTATTTT
CDR3: CASSLGVTGDTQYF

size: NA
V: TRBV6-5
D: TRBD1
J: TRBJ1-2
DNA: TGTGCCACCTGGACAGGAACCCGCAGGAACTATGGCTACACCTTC
CDR3: CATWTGTRRNYGYTF

size: NA
V: TRBV7-6
D: TRBD2
J: TRBJ2-1
DNA: TGTGCCAGCAGCTTATTGGGTACTAGCGGTTACAATGAGCAGTTCTTC
CDR3: CASSLLGTSGYNEQFF

size: NA
V: TRBV7-3
D: NA
J: TRBJ2-1
DNA: TGTGCCAGCAGCTTAATGTCGGGGTTCGATGAGCAGTTCTTC
CDR3: CASSLMSGFDEQFF

size: NA
V: TRBV19
D: NA
J: TRBJ2-5
DNA: TGTGCCAGTAGTATCCCGTCCTACCCGGAGACCCAGTACTTC
CDR3: CASSIPSYPETQYF

size: NA
V: TRBV5-1
D: NA
J: TRBJ1-3
DNA: TGCGCCAGCAGCTTGGTTGGGCTCTCTGGAAACACCATATATTTT
CDR3: CASSLVGLSGNTIYF

size: NA
V: TRBV29-1
D: NA
J: TRBJ1-2
DNA: TGCAGCGTTGAGGCCCGGCACTATGGCTACACCTTC
CDR3: CSVEARHYGYTF

size: NA
V: TRBV9
D: TRBD1
J: TRBJ2-7
DNA: TGTGCCAGCAGCTCCCGGACAGGGGATTCCTACGAGCAGTACTTC
CDR3: CASSSRTGDSYEQYF

size: NA
V: TRBV4-2
D: TRBD1
J: TRBJ1-2
DNA: TGTGCCAGCAGCCAACCGGGACAGGGGAACTATGGCTACACCTTC
CDR3: CASSQPGQGNYGYTF